Given below is one T cell receptor (beta chain) in context. Its antigen remains unidentified. The input lacks base qualities; no much larger clone sits a single base away. In the paper's terms, the time point label means: cycle 1 day 1 (C1D1), immediately before nivolumab initiation. Every trial patient had relapsed after autologous stem cell transplantation, and cohorts A, B and C differed in prior brentuximab vedotin exposure. A total of more than 55 patients with relapsed/refractory classical Hodgkin lymphoma made up the trial cohort, and each patient's best overall response was complete response, partial response or progressive disease. Trial patients were treated with single-agent nivolumab in the multi-cohort phase II CheckMate 205 trial. Best overall response was determined by an independent review committee according to the 2007 International Working Group response criteria. Trial PBMCs were collected just before the start of nivolumab (C1D1) and during therapy at cycle 2 day 1 and cycle 4 day 1. Peripheral blood was collected in 8 mL Vacutainer Cell Preparation Tubes, from which PBMCs were isolated by centrifugation and then cryopreserved.

For CDR1 and CDR2, the germline V gene lists MGHRA and YSYEKL. From the cysteine up to the phenylalanine, the CDR3 has a length of 16 residues. Solely the CDR3 DNA is kept, with 48 bases framed from the first base. V is shortened by 1 base, J by 1 base, and the region joining them spans 13 bases. Genomic DNA was isolated using the Qiagen DNeasy kit from unsorted PBMCs as well as from negatively selected CD4+ and CD8+ fractions. TCR beta CDR3 regions were subjected to amplification by immunoSEQ multiplex PCR with primers that anneal to V and J segments. A synthetic immune receptor repertoire was used to minimize amplification bias, and any residual bias was removed computationally once sequencing was done. As for the original processing: Repertoire diversity was quantified as the Shannon entropy index using custom Python scripts. Unsorted, CD4+ and CD8+ repertoires were examined separately, except in combined analyses, for which CD4+ and CD8+ sequences were merged in silico. A clone counted as expanded when the clone's frequency after treatment rose at least 2-fold relative to C1D1, and clones undetected at baseline were given a pseudocount of 0.5. Clones with 0 or 1 copy at C1D1 were classified as singleton clones, and clones with 2 or more copies were classified as non-singleton clones. Clones expanded in unsorted samples were annotated as CD4+, CD8+ or unknown by matching protein sequences in sorted samples from the same patient. Wilcoxon tests on paired samples were used to test diversity changes from C1D1 to C4D1. Here the immuneACCESS table is served through TCRdb, limited to in-frame sequences with V and J called. Missing clones are a known gap in these copies; in checked studies unresolved V genes cover under half, and the rest lacks a known reason. Clone size and the V and J calls come from that table; the DNA yielded D and trimming. This sample holds about 10,000 clones; around 75% were observed only once. In total, the top ten clones hold 10% of the sample.

This sample stems from a study of PD-1 blockade in classical Hodgkin lymphoma (dated by TCRdb to the early 2020s). For the study in its entirety: Nivolumab dosing was 3 mg/kg intravenously every 2 weeks, continuing until either disease progression or unacceptable toxicity. The study used CyTOF and TCR beta sequencing to define a peripheral blood immune signature of response to PD-1 blockade in classical Hodgkin lymphoma. General conclusions and limits of the study: Among trial patients, those achieving complete response had baseline diversity similar to that of newly diagnosed patients, while diversity was significantly lower in partial responders and progressors. A significant rise by C4D1 was seen in CD4+ but not CD8+ TCR diversity (p=0.0027 vs p=0.16), with the rise being most apparent in complete responders (p=0.02). Baseline TCR diversity was reported to be lower in newly diagnosed patients than in healthy donors, and even lower in relapsed/refractory patients. The study was limited to a single clinical trial cohort, and causes of repertoire differences, possibly disease activity or prior therapy, remained undefined. Diversity was lower in patients who began nivolumab less than 1 year after ASCT, so these patients were left out of later analyses to avoid confounding by immune reconstitution.

This clonotype originated in a human donor with classical Hodgkin lymphoma. The chain joins TRBV4-1 to TRBJ2-5; there is no confident call for the D gene. The specimen was peripheral blood mononuclear cells (PBMCs), collected at baseline. The nucleotide sequence reads TGCGCCAGCAGCCAAGGGGTACTCCCGGGCCAAGAGACCCAGTACTTC. It encodes CASSQGVLPGQETQYF.